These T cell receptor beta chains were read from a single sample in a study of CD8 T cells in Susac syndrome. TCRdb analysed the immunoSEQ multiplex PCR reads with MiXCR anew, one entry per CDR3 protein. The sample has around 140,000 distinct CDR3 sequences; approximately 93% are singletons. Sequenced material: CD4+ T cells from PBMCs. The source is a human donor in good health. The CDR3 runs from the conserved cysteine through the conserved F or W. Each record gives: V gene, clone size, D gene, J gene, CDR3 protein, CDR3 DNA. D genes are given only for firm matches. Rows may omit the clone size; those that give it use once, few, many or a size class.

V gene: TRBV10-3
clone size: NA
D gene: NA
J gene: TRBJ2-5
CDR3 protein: CAISVPGPTPSGETQYF
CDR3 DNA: TGTGCCATCAGCGTACCGGGACCCACTCCCTCGGGAGAGACCCAGTACTTC

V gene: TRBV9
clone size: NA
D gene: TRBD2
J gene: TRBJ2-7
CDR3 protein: CASSVEASGYYEQYF
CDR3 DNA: TGTGCCAGCAGCGTAGAAGCTAGCGGCTATTACGAGCAGTACTTC

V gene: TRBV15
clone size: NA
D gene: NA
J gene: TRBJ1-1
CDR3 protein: CATSSLAGGAFF
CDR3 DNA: TGTGCCACCAGCAGTCTGGCGGGGGGAGCTTTCTTT

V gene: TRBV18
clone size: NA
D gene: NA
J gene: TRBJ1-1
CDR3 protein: CASSPPGDSYTEAFF
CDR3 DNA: TGTGCCAGCTCACCCCCAGGGGACTCGTATACTGAAGCTTTCTTT

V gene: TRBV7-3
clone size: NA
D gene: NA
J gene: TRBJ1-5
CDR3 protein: CASSAPSIEPQHF
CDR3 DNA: TGTGCCAGCAGCGCACCTTCGATTGAGCCCCAGCATTTT

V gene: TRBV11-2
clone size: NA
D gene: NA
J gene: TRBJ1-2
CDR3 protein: CASSLSRANYGYTF
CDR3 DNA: TGTGCCAGCAGCTTATCCAGGGCCAACTATGGCTACACCTTC

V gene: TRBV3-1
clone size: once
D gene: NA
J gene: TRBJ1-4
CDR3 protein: CASSHLGGALDEKLFF
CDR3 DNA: TGTGCCAGCAGCCATCTTGGGGGGGCGCTTGATGAAAAACTGTTTTTT

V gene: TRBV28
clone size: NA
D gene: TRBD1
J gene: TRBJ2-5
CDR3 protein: CASSRRGKAGETQYF
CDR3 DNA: TGTGCCAGCAGCCGCAGGGGGAAGGCAGGAGAGACCCAGTACTTC

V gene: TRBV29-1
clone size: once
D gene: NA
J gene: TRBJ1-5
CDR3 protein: CSVGGDSNQPQHF
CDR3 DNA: TGCAGCGTCGGGGGCGATAGCAATCAGCCCCAGCATTTT

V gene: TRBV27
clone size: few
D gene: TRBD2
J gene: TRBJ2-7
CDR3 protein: CASSWTRSSYEQYF
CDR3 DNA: TGTGCCAGCAGTTGGACTAGGAGCTCCTACGAGCAGTACTTC

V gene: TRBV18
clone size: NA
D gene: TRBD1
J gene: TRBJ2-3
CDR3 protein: CASSPGQGPDTQYF
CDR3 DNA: TGTGCCAGCTCACCAGGACAGGGTCCAGATACGCAGTATTTT

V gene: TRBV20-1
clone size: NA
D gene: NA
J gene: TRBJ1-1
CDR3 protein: CSAADMNTEAFF
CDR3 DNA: TGCAGTGCGGCAGATATGAACACTGAAGCTTTCTTT

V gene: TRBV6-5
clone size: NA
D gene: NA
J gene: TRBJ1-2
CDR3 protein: CASSDILRGKPGYTF
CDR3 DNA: TGTGCCAGCAGTGACATACTGCGGGGCAAACCTGGCTACACCTTC

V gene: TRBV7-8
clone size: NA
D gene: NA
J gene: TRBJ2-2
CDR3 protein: CASSLEFGTGELFF
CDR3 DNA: TGTGCCAGCAGCTTAGAGTTTGGGACCGGGGAGCTGTTTTTT

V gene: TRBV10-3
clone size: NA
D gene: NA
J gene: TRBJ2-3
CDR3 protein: CAITGAFSTDTQYF
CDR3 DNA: TGTGCCATCACTGGGGCCTTTAGCACAGATACGCAGTATTTT

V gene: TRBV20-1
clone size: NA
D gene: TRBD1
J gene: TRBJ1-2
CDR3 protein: CSAAKPGTGVGGYTF
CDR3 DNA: TGCAGTGCCGCAAAGCCCGGGACAGGGGTCGGCGGCTACACCTTC

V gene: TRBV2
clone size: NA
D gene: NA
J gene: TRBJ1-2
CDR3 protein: CASSVGWQGSLGGYTF
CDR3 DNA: TGTGCCAGCAGTGTGGGTTGGCAGGGCTCTTTGGGAGGCTACACCTTC

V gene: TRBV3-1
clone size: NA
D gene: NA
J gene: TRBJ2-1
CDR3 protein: CASSQDAVLAAYGNEQFF
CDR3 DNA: TGTGCCAGCAGCCAAGATGCTGTACTAGCCGCCTATGGCAATGAGCAGTTCTTC

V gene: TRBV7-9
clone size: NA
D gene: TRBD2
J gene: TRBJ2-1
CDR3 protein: CASSSILAGNNEQFF
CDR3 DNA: TGTGCCAGCAGCTCGATACTAGCGGGGAACAATGAGCAGTTCTTC

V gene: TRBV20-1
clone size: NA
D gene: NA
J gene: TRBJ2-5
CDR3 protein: CSARDYTGKETQYF
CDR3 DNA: TGCAGTGCTAGAGATTATACAGGGAAAGAGACCCAGTACTTC

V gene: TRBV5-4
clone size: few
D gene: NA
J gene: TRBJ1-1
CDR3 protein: CASSSLQGNTEAFF
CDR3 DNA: TGTGCCAGCAGCTCCCTACAGGGGAACACTGAAGCTTTCTTT

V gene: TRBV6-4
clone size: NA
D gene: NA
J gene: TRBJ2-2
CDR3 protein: CASIRLNTGELFF
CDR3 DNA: TGTGCCAGCATTAGGCTGAACACCGGGGAGCTGTTTTTT

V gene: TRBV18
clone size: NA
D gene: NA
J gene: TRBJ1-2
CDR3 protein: CASSPLVSANYGYTF
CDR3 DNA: TGTGCCAGCTCACCACTAGTCAGTGCTAACTATGGCTACACCTTC

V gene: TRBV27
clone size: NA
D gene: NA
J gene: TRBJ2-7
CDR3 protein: CASSRVGLSYEQYF
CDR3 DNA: TGTGCCAGCAGCCGTGTCGGCCTTTCCTACGAGCAGTACTTC

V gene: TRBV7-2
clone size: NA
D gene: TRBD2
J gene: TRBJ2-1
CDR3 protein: CASSLTSGIYNEQFF
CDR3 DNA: TGTGCCAGCAGCTTAACTAGCGGGATATACAATGAGCAGTTCTTC

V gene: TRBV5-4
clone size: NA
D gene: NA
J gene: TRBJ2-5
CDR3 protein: CASSGHGNTIRETQYF
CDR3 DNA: TGTGCCAGCAGCGGACACGGGAACACCATTAGGGAGACCCAGTACTTC

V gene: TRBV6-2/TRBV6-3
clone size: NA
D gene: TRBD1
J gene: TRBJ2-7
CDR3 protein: CASTIRGQGRWEQYF
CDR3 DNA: TGTGCCAGCACCATACGAGGACAGGGGCGGTGGGAGCAGTACTTC

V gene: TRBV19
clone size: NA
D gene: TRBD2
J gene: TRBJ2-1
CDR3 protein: CASSMGRDRFF
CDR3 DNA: TGTGCCAGTAGTATGGGGAGGGATCGGTTCTTC

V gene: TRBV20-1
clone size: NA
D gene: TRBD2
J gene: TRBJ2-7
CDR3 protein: CSARRGLAGSYEQYF
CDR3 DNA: TGCAGTGCTAGAAGGGGACTAGCAGGCTCCTACGAGCAGTACTTC

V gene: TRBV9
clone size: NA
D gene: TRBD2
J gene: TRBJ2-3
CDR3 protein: CASSVALSGRADTQYF
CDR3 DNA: TGTGCCAGCAGCGTAGCTCTCAGCGGGAGAGCAGATACGCAGTATTTT

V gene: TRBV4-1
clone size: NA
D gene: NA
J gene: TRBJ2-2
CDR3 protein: CASSQDTDQPNGELFF
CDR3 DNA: TGCGCCAGCAGCCAAGATACGGATCAACCCAACGGGGAGCTGTTTTTT

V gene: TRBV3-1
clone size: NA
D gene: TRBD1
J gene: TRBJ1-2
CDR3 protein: CASSQVVDRGLGYTF
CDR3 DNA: TGTGCCAGCAGCCAAGTTGTGGACAGGGGGCTTGGCTACACCTTC

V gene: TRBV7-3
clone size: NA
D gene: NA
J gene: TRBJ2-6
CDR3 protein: CASSLMFSGANVLTF
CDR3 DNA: TGTGCCAGCAGCTTAATGTTCTCTGGGGCCAACGTCCTGACTTTC

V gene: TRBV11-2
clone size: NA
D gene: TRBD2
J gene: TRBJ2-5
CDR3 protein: CASSLTILAGARETQYF
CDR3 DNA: TGTGCCAGCAGCTTAACCATCTTAGCGGGAGCCAGAGAGACCCAGTACTTC

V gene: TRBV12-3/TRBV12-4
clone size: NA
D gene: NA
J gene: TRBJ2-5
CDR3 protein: CASGTNKETQYF
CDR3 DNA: TGTGCCAGCGGGACGAATAAAGAGACCCAGTACTTC

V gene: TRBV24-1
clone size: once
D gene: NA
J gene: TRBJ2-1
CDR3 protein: CATSDSSAQHYNEQFF
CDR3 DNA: TGTGCCACCAGTGATTCTAGCGCCCAACACTACAATGAGCAGTTCTTC

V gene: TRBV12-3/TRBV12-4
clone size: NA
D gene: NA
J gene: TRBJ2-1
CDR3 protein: CASNLGPTNEQFF
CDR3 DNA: TGTGCCAGCAATTTGGGACCGACTAATGAGCAGTTCTTC

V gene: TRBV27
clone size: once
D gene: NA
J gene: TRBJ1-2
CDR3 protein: CASSRDWTYGYTF
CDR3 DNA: TGTGCCAGCAGCCGGGACTGGACCTATGGCTACACCTTC

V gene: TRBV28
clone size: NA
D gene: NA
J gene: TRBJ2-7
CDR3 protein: CASSSWGASASYEQYF
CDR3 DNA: TGTGCCAGCAGTTCCTGGGGGGCTAGCGCCTCCTACGAGCAGTACTTC

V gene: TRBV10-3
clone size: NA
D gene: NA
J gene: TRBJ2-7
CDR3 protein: CAISGLKDEQYF
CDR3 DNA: TGTGCCATCAGCGGGTTAAAGGACGAGCAGTACTTC

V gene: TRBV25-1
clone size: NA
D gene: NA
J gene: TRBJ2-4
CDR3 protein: CASSSTGAQNIQYF
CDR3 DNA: TGTGCCAGCAGCTCAACAGGAGCTCAAAACATTCAGTACTTC

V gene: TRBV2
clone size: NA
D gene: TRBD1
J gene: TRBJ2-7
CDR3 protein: CASRRDRADEQYF
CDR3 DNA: TGTGCCAGCAGGAGGGACAGGGCCGACGAGCAGTACTTC

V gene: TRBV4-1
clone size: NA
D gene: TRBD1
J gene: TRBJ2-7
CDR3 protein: CASRHTGGIGEQYF
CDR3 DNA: TGCGCCAGCAGGCATACAGGGGGGATTGGGGAGCAGTACTTC

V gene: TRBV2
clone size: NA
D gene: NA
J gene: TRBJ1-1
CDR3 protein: CASSLQKNTEAFF
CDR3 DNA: TGTGCCAGCAGCCTACAAAAGAACACTGAAGCTTTCTTT

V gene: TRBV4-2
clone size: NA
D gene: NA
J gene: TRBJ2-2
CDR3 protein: CASSQDRWEANTGELFF
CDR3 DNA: TGTGCCAGCAGCCAAGATCGGTGGGAGGCGAACACCGGGGAGCTGTTTTTT